A single T cell receptor (beta chain) is shown here with its context. The CDR3 length is 16 residues. V lost 5 bases to trimming and J lost 7 bases; unmatched junction nucleotides: 14. The germline V gene has CDR1 SGHVS and CDR2 FQNEAQ. This entry belongs to a study of control samples from healthy donors and cancer patients. Method: immunoSEQ multiplex PCR; TCRdb's copy keeps in-frame clones and lacks some. The sample gives approximately 87,000 clones, over 85% of which show up once; over 1% is in the top ten. J is TRBJ2-1 and V is TRBV7-8, with TRBD1 matching 7 bases. The sequenced material came from PBMCs. The origin of this receptor is a woman in her forties with lung cancer. The CDR3 is CASSPTPKDRPNEQFF. The CDR3 DNA reads TGTGCCAGCAGCCCGACGCCCAAGGACAGGCCTAATGAGCAGTTCTTC.